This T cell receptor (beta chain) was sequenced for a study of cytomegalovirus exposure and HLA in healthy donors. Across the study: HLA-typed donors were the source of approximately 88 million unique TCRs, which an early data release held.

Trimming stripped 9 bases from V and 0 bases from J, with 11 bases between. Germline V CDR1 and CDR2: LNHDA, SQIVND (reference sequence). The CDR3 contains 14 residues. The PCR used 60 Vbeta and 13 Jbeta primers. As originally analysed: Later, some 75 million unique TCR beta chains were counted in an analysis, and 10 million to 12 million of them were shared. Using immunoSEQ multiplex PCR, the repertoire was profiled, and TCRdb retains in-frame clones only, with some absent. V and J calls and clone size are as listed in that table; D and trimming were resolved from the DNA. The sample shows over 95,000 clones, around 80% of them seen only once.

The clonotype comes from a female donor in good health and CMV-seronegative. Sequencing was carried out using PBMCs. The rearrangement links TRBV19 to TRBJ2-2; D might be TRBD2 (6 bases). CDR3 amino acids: CASGDWSNTGELFF. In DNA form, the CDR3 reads TGTGCCAGCGGGGACTGGTCGAACACCGGGGAGCTGTTTTTT.